One sample yielded the 8 T cell receptor beta chains listed below, sequenced in a study of cytomegalovirus exposure and HLA in healthy donors. Primers included in the PCR were 60 Vbeta and 13 Jbeta primers. Here immunoSEQ multiplex PCR was the method, and the copy in TCRdb shows in-frame clones only, minus some. The data contain 90,000 to 110,000 clones, around 81% of them singletons. Sequencing was carried out using PBMCs. These receptors were taken from a woman in her twenties or thirties in good health and CMV-seronegative.

The chain combines TRBV19 with TRBJ2-2, with TRBD1 identical over 9 bases. This CDR3 is 18 amino acids long. J gave up 0 bases and V 2 bases, and 7 bases lay outside the gene matches. The germline gives CDR1 LNHDA, CDR2 SQIVND (reference sequence). CDR3 amino acids: CASSIKGQGLANTGELFF. The CDR3, as DNA: TGTGCCAGTAGTATAAAGGGACAGGGCCTCGCGAACACCGGGGAGCTGTTTTTT.

This chain joins TRBV9 and TRBJ2-5; 9 nucleotides match TRBD2. The V and J ends lost 0 bases and 3 bases, in that order; junction bases with no gene match: 9. There are 17 residues in the CDR3. The germline CDR1 and CDR2 sequences are SGDLS and YYNGEE. CDR3 sequence reads: CASSVAGGLAQKETQYF. The CDR3 nucleotides are TGTGCCAGCAGCGTAGCGGGGGGACTAGCCCAGAAAGAGACCCAGTACTTC.

A few counts support this clone. The genes are TRBV29-1 and TRBJ2-1; 8 bases fit TRBD2. Unmatched junction bases numbered 8, after V lost 7 bases and J lost 6 bases. This CDR3 has 13 residues. Germline V lookup: CDR1 SQVTM, CDR2 ANQGSEA. CDR3 protein: CSARLAKGNEQFF. The CDR3 DNA reads as TGCAGCGCGAGACTAGCGAAAGGCAATGAGCAGTTCTTC.

The gene calls are TRBV27 and TRBJ2-2; TRBD2 matches at 12 bases. CDR3 length: 16 residues. The V gene end was trimmed by 4 bases and the J gene end by 4 bases; junction bases not matched to a gene: 4. Per germline, CDR1 MNHEY and CDR2 SMNVEV (reference sequence). CDR3 in DNA: TGTGCCAGCAGTTATTGGACTAGCGGGGTCACCGGGGAGCTGTTTTTT. Amino acid sequence: CASSYWTSGVTGELFF.

This chain joins TRBV28 and TRBJ1-4; weak D call: TRBD1 (6 bases). V lost 3 bases and J 7 bases, leaving 12 bases between the germline ends. Germline values: CDR1 MDHEN, CDR2 SYDVKM. The CDR3 length is 14 residues. This CDR3 reads CASSLMGAREKLFF. The CDR3 DNA sequence: TGTGCCAGCAGTTTGATGGGGGCACGTGAAAAACTGTTTTTT.

The chain joins TRBV6-5 to TRBJ2-2, with 12 bases identical to TRBD2. J lost 6 bases, V lost 7 bases, and 6 bases had no gene match. The CDR3 is 15 amino acids. CDR1 is MNHEY, CDR2 SVGAGI, per germline. The CDR3 is CASTRLAGVPGELFF. Written as DNA, the CDR3 is TGTGCCAGCACCCGACTAGCGGGAGTGCCCGGGGAGCTGTTTTTT.

The chain couples TRBV18 to TRBJ2-2; 7 bases agree with TRBD2. With 3 bases clipped from V and 0 bases from J, the junction kept 10 bases outside the gene matches. This CDR3 comprises 18 residues. CDR1 KGHSH and CDR2 LQKENI come from the germline V gene. The CDR3, as DNA: TGTGCCAGCTCACCGAGACTAGCCCTCCAAACGAACACCGGGGAGCTGTTTTTT. It specifies CASSPRLALQTNTGELFF.

This chain links TRBV18 with TRBJ2-7; TRBD1 agrees at 8 bases. V lost 2 bases and J lost 5; bases outside the gene matches: 5. Germline values: CDR1 KGHSH, CDR2 LQKENI. The CDR3 length is 14 residues. CDR3 in DNA: TGTGCCAGCTCACCAGGACAGGGCCAAAACGAGCAGTACTTC. Its protein is CASSPGQGQNEQYF.